This TCR beta chain originates from a study of T cell responses to AZD1222 COVID-19 vaccine. The table came from immunoSEQ multiplex PCR; TCRdb's copy has only in-frame clones and leaves some out. The data show approximately 140,000 clones, more than 80% seen once. Trimming removed 2 bases at V and 5 bases at J, with 3 bases between. The CDR3 totals 11 residues. The germline V gene encodes CDR1 SGHAT and CDR2 FQNNGV. This chain joins TRBV11-2 and TRBJ1-1; no clear D. Sequencing was performed on peripheral blood, taken on day 0 of MenACWY control vaccination. The source is an adult in good health. CDR3 sequence reads: CASSLTTEAFF. The CDR3 region has the DNA TGTGCCAGCAGCTTAACAACTGAAGCTTTCTTT. Full variable domain (rest looked up from reference TRBV11-2 and TRBJ1-1): EAGVAQSPRYKIIEKRQSVAFWCNPISGHATLYWYQQILGQGPKLLIQFQNNGVVDDSQLPKDRFSAERLKGVDSTLKIQPAKLEDSAVYLCASSLTTEAFFGQGTRLTVV.